The 18 T cell receptor beta chains listed next were all sequenced from one sample in a study of blood T cell repertoires in COVID-19. Data came from immunoSEQ multiplex PCR; TCRdb stores just in-frame clones and leaves some out. The sample yields about 250,000 clones, approximately 89% seen once. Sequenced: peripheral blood. Receptor source: a woman between 35 and 50 years old who had recovered from COVID-19.

The chain carries TRBV2 and TRBJ1-3; the D is unclear. There are 15 residues in the CDR3. V was pared by 4 bases and J by 0 bases, with 10 bases between. In germline, CDR1 is SNHLY, CDR2 FYNNEI. For the CDR3, the DNA is TGTGCCAGCAGTGCAGTCAGTACCTCTGGAAACACCATATATTTT. Residues: CASSAVSTSGNTIYF.

J is TRBJ2-7 and V is TRBV6-5; 11 nucleotides agree with TRBD2. J lost 4 bases, V lost 6 bases, and 5 bases had no gene match. Germline loops: CDR1 MNHEY, CDR2 SVGAGI. The CDR3 covers 14 residues. The CDR3 DNA follows: TGTGCCAGCAGCACCGGGACTAGCGGTTACGAGCAGTACTTC. Translating it yields CASSTGTSGYEQYF.

The chain has TRBV6-1 and TRBJ2-2; D is uncertain. This CDR3 is 15 amino acids long. V shed 3 bases and J shed 4 bases, with 12 bases lying between them. The germline gives CDR1 MNHNS, CDR2 SASEGT. CDR3 loop: CASSESVSSTGELFF. In DNA, the CDR3 is TGTGCCAGCAGTGAGAGCGTCAGTTCCACCGGGGAGCTGTTTTTT.

CDR3 sequence (DNA): TGTGCCAGCAGCTATGATTACTCTGAAGCTTTCTTT. It codes for CASSYDYSEAFF. The chain couples TRBV6-2 or TRBV6-3 to TRBJ1-1; D gene unclear. The CDR3 contains 12 residues. The V end lost 6 bases, the J end lost 6 bases, and 11 bases lay between the germline ends. Germline V gene lookup returns CDR1 MNHEY and CDR2 SVGEGT.

V usage is TRBV18 and J usage is TRBJ2-3; 9 bases map to TRBD2. Germline CDR1 KGHSH, CDR2 LQKENI. Trimming cost V 1 base and J 2 bases; bases outside gene matches: 1. The CDR3 consists of 15 residues. The CDR3 region has the DNA TGTGCCAGCTCACCACGCGGGGGGGACACAGATACGCAGTATTTT. Protein: CASSPRGGDTDTQYF.

J is TRBJ2-7 and V is TRBV3-1 (or the pseudogene TRBV3-2); 7 bases agree with TRBD2. The CDR3 is 21 residues long. V lost 0 bases to trimming and J lost 7 bases; unmatched junction nucleotides: 27. The germline V gene encodes CDR1 LGHDT and CDR2 YNNKEL (reference sequence). The CDR3 is CASSQDRPGCCGSPSPNEQYV. Here the CDR3 DNA reads TGTGCCAGCAGCCAAGACCGACCGGGGTGTTGCGGGAGCCCTTCGCCGAATGAGCAGTACGTC.

The CDR3 DNA reads as TGTGCCACCTGGCCGGGACAGAGAAACTGGCCGAGCACAGATACGCAGTATTTT. Translating gives CATWPGQRNWPSTDTQYF. This chain uses TRBV19 with TRBJ2-3; 7 positions agree with TRBD1. The CDR3 covers 18 residues. V lost 10 bases, J lost 0 bases, and 19 bases stayed unmatched. Germline CDR1 is LNHDA and CDR2 is SQIVND (reference sequence). The complete variable domain, with remaining parts taken from reference TRBV19 and TRBJ2-3, reads DGGITQSPKYLFRKEGQNVTLSCEQNLNHDAMYWYRQDPGQGLRLIYYSQIVNDFQKGDIAEGYSVSREKKESFPLTVTSAQKNPTAFYLCATWPGQRNWPSTDTQYFGPGTRLTVL.

The rearrangement uses TRBV14 and TRBJ1-5; tentatively, D is TRBD1 (5 bases). The CDR3 sequence is 13 residues long. Looked up from germline, CDR1 is SGHDN and CDR2 is FVKESK. V dropped 5 bases and J dropped 4 bases, with 9 bases sitting between them. Here the CDR3 reads CASSLTENQPQHF. DNA for the CDR3: TGTGCCAGCAGCTTGACAGAAAATCAGCCCCAGCATTTT.

This clone showed up just a few times. The chain is built from TRBV3-1 (or the pseudogene TRBV3-2) and TRBJ2-1, with 15 nucleotides matching TRBD2. Germline CDR1 and CDR2: LGHDT and YNNKEL (reference sequence). The CDR3 has 17 residues. Trimming at V came to 8 bases and at J to 1 base, leaving 6 bases not matched to a gene. The CDR3, as DNA: TGTGCCAGCGCCGGGACTAGCGGGGGGACATCCTACAATGAGCAGTTCTTC. Residues: CASAGTSGGTSYNEQFF.

The rearrangement links TRBV9 to TRBJ2-1, with TRBD2 identical over 9 bases. The junction had 13 bases not matched to a gene; V was cut back by 4 bases and J by 8 bases. Per the germline V gene, CDR1 is SGDLS and CDR2 is YYNGEE. The length of the CDR3 is 16 residues. The CDR3, as DNA: TGTGCCAGCAGCCCCCTGGCTAGCGGGATTTGGTATGAGCAGTTCTTC. It yields the protein CASSPLASGIWYEQFF.

The J gene is TRBJ1-1, the V gene TRBV6-6, with TRBD1 matching 7 bases. Germline assignment: CDR1 MNHNY and CDR2 SVGAGI (reference sequence). The V and J ends lost 6 bases and 6 bases, in that order; junction bases with no gene match: 7. The length of the CDR3 is 13 residues. CDR3 region: CASRTGIDSEAFF. The CDR3 coding sequence is TGTGCCAGCAGGACAGGGATTGATTCTGAAGCTTTCTTT.

This clone appeared a single time. The genes are TRBV7-9 and TRBJ2-1, with a possible D match to TRBD1 (5 bases). The V and J ends lost 6 bases and 4 bases respectively, with 10 bases between them. There are 13 residues in the CDR3. Germline values: CDR1 SEHNR, CDR2 FQNEAQ (reference sequence). This CDR3 is CASRYGAYNEQFF. In DNA, the CDR3 is TGTGCCAGCAGGTATGGGGCTTACAATGAGCAGTTCTTC.

The V gene is TRBV9, the J gene TRBJ2-5, with a weak D call TRBD2 (7 bases). The CDR3 covers 18 residues. The V gene lost 0 bases and the J gene lost 4 bases, with 22 bases spanning the gap. The germline gives CDR1 SGDLS, CDR2 YYNGEE. CDR3 coding DNA: TGTGCCAGCAGCGTAGGAATTGGGGGGGCTAAGGTTGGAGAGACCCAGTACTTC. Protein: CASSVGIGGAKVGETQYF.

This clone was counted many times. The chain has TRBV7-9 and TRBJ1-1, with TRBD1 identical over 7 bases. The junction had 4 bases not matched to a gene; V was cut back by 5 bases and J by 7 bases. CDR1 is SEHNR, CDR2 FQNEAQ, per germline (reference sequence). The CDR3 loop spans 12 amino acids. CDR3 region: CASSGTGVEAFF. The CDR3 DNA reads as TGTGCCAGCAGCGGCACAGGGGTTGAAGCTTTCTTT.

The chain is built from TRBV7-2 and TRBJ2-2, with unresolved D. The CDR3 runs 15 residues. Germline V lookup: CDR1 SGHTA, CDR2 FQGNSA. Trimming shortened V by 5 bases and J by 0 bases, and 10 bases separated the two germline ends. The CDR3 sequence is CASSLSVANTGELFF. The CDR3 DNA is TGTGCCAGCAGCCTATCGGTTGCGAACACCGGGGAGCTGTTTTTT.

V usage is TRBV7-2 and J usage is TRBJ2-6; D is unresolved. Trimming removed 1 base from V and 0 bases from J, with 7 bases in between. Looked up from germline, CDR1 is SGHTA and CDR2 is FQGNSA. This CDR3 comprises 16 residues. This CDR3 is CASSLDMASGANVLTF. The CDR3 bases are TGTGCCAGCAGCTTAGATATGGCCTCTGGGGCCAACGTCCTGACTTTC.

This clone turned up a few times. V is TRBV30 and J is TRBJ1-2, with D perhaps matching TRBD1 (5 bases). Germline values: CDR1 GTSNPN, CDR2 SVGIG (reference sequence). This CDR3 region has 14 residues. With 4 bases removed from V and 3 bases from J, the gap between germline ends came to 15 bases. The CDR3 is CAWIRGFPYYGYTF. In DNA form, the CDR3 reads TGTGCCTGGATCCGGGGGTTTCCGTACTATGGCTACACCTTC.

The chain couples TRBV7-9 to TRBJ1-6, with 7 bases aligning to TRBD1. V lost 3 bases to trimming and J lost 8 bases; unmatched junction nucleotides: 7. This CDR3 has 15 amino acids. The V gene's germline CDR1 is SEHNR and CDR2 FQNEAQ (reference sequence). The CDR3 region has the DNA TGTGCCAGCAGCTTTTCCAGGGGGAAAGATTCACCCCTCCACTTT. Amino acids: CASSFSRGKDSPLHF.